The clone carrying this TCR beta chain has just one count. These data originate in a study of blood T cell repertoires in COVID-19. Study-level information: Acute and convalescent COVID-19 specimens originated in the United States, Italy and Spain.

V was trimmed by 4 bases and J by 5 bases, leaving 20 bases between them. The CDR3 extends over 15 amino acids. Looked up from germline, CDR1 is SQVTM and CDR2 is ANQGSEA. As originally analysed: Estimation of nucleated cell counts was performed using reference gene primer amplification. Measured with immunoSEQ multiplex PCR; TCRdb has only the in-frame clones, and not every one. V and J calls and clone size come straight from that table; D and trimming were deduced from the DNA. The profile covers about 150,000 clones, with around 90% appearing a single time and roughly 4% taken by the ten largest. Sequencing was carried out using peripheral blood. V gene TRBV29-1 combines with J gene TRBJ2-5; TRBD2 is a possible D gene (6 bases). This clonotype was obtained from a woman aged 55 to 70 with active or convalescent COVID-19. As DNA, the CDR3 is TGCAGCGTTGTCCTTACTACGGGCGCGGGGGAGACCCAGTACTTC. This encodes CSVVLTTGAGETQYF.